This TCR beta chain is from a study of blood T cell repertoires in COVID-19. Some clones are missing from TCRdb's copy, which holds only in-frame ones; the method was immunoSEQ multiplex PCR. The table records tens of thousands of clones, about 83% of them present only once. The V gene's germline CDR1 is SGHRS and CDR2 YFSETQ. The CDR3 covers 15 residues. Trimming shortened V by 4 bases and J by 3 bases, and 14 bases separated the two germline ends. V and J are TRBV5-1 and TRBJ1-3, with D uncertain. This sequence was found in an older man with acute or convalescent COVID-19. The specimen was peripheral blood. CDR3 sequence (DNA): TGCGCCAGCAGCCCGGGGTTTAGGGATGGAAACACCATATATTTT. Protein: CASSPGFRDGNTIYF. Full variable domain (missing parts from reference TRBV5-1 and TRBJ1-3): KAGVTQTPRYLIKTRGQQVTLSCSPISGHRSVSWYQQTPGQGLQFLFEYFSETQRNKGNFPGRFSGRQFSNSRSEMNVSTLELGDSALYLCASSPGFRDGNTIYFGEGSWLTVV.